The next 25 T cell receptor beta chains were all read from a single sample in a study of T-cell memory formation after mild COVID-19. In TCRdb, the 5' RACE reads were re-called with MiXCR into one record per CDR3 protein. Of tens of thousands of distinct CDR3 sequences listed, 15% to 20% are singletons. Sequencing was carried out using PBMCs or a T cell subset sorted from them (not recorded which). These TCRs come from an adult woman who had mild COVID-19 (a few samples of this study predate the infection). Cell type and time point are not known.

This clonotype was seen only a few times. The V call is TRBV4-1, the J call TRBJ2-7; TRBD2 matches at 8 bases. The junction had 8 bases not matched to a gene; V was cut back by 2 bases and J by 5 bases. Germline V gene lookup returns CDR1 MGHRA and CDR2 YSYEKL. There are 15 residues in the CDR3. CDR3 bases: TGCGCCAGCAGCCAATCCCCGGGAGGGGGGAACGAGCAGTACTTC. Protein: CASSQSPGGGNEQYF.

The sample holds a few counts of this clonotype. The chain links TRBV3-1 to TRBJ1-2, with a possible D match to TRBD1 (6 bases). The germline V gene has CDR1 LGHDT and CDR2 YNNKEL (reference sequence). The CDR3 spans 13 residues. V dropped 7 bases and J dropped 3 bases, with 12 bases sitting between them. DNA of the CDR3: TGTGCCAGCACCCACAGGGACGACTATGGCTACACCTTC. Its translation: CASTHRDDYGYTF.

The chain links TRBV4-1 to TRBJ2-2; no reliable D call. This CDR3 comprises 15 residues. Trimming pared 8 bases from V and 0 bases from J, leaving 13 bases between. Per the germline V gene, CDR1 is MGHRA and CDR2 is YSYEKL. The CDR3 loop is CASGPRGPNTGELFF. CDR3 nucleotides: TGCGCCAGCGGACCCCGAGGACCGAACACCGGGGAGCTGTTTTTT.

The V and J genes are TRBV13 and TRBJ2-4, with TRBD2 as a possible D gene (6 bases). The V end was cut by 3 bases, the J end by 0 bases, with 15 bases between. The germline gives CDR1 PRHDT, CDR2 FYEKMQ (reference sequence). This CDR3 has 17 residues. The CDR3 DNA follows: TGTGCCAGCAGCTTGAATTTGGGAGGACTAGCCAAAAACATTCAGTACTTC. Encoded protein: CASSLNLGGLAKNIQYF.

The gene calls are TRBV27 and TRBJ1-1; 7 positions agree with TRBD1. Germline CDR1 reads MNHEY; CDR2 reads SMNVEV (reference sequence). With V trimmed by 6 bases and J by 6 bases, 16 bases remained unmatched. This CDR3 is 16 amino acids long. The CDR3 DNA is TGTGCCAGCAGCATTCTGGGACAGCCGGAAGTAGCTGAAGCTTTCTTT. This encodes CASSILGQPEVAEAFF.

This clonotype appeared a few times. V gene TRBV29-1 combines with J gene TRBJ2-3, with D unresolved. Trimming removed 2 bases from V and 6 bases from J, with 12 bases in between. The CDR3 length is 13 residues. The germline V gene encodes CDR1 SQVTM and CDR2 ANQGSEA. CDR3 protein: CSVETNPVDTQYF. Written as DNA, the CDR3 is TGCAGCGTTGAAACGAACCCGGTGGATACGCAGTATTTT.

This clonotype showed up just a few times. The V and J genes are TRBV12-3 or TRBV12-4 and TRBJ2-5; TRBD2 is a possible D gene (6 bases). The V and J ends lost 5 bases and 0 bases respectively, with 10 bases between them. This CDR3 is 14 amino acids long. The CDR3 sequence: CASSLLANQETQYF. The DNA of the CDR3 is TGTGCCAGCAGTCTCCTAGCGAACCAAGAGACCCAGTACTTC.

DNA for the CDR3: TGTGCCAGCAGCCCCCCGGGGGCCGGGTGGTATGGCTACACCTTC. This translates into CASSPPGAGWYGYTF. V and J are TRBV7-9 and TRBJ1-2; a possible D gene is TRBD1 (6 bases). The CDR3 is 15 amino acids. Trimming left V 5 bases short and J 5 bases short, with 18 bases between. Germline V gives CDR1 SEHNR, CDR2 FQNEAQ (reference sequence).

The chain couples TRBV12-3 or TRBV12-4 to TRBJ2-1; 9 bases match TRBD1. There are 14 residues in the CDR3. V was clipped by 7 bases and J by 5 bases; unmatched bases: 6. For the CDR3, the DNA is TGTGCCAGCAAAGGACAGGGGCTCCACAATGAGCAGTTCTTC. Its translation is CASKGQGLHNEQFF.

This clonotype was observed a few times. V gene TRBV5-1 combines with J gene TRBJ2-1, with TRBD2 matching 11 bases. V gave up 3 bases and J gave up 7 bases; unmatched junction bases: 6. This CDR3 has 15 residues. Looked up from germline, CDR1 is SGHRS and CDR2 is YFSETQ. CDR3 loop: CASSSPTSGANEQFF. The CDR3 nucleotides are TGCGCCAGCAGCTCTCCGACTAGCGGGGCTAATGAGCAGTTCTTC.

This clonotype was recorded a few times. This CDR3 is CASSQVLLSPGYGYTF. CDR3 DNA sequence: TGCGCCAGCAGCCAAGTGTTACTTTCCCCAGGGTATGGCTACACCTTC. V and J are TRBV4-3 and TRBJ1-2; tentatively, D is TRBD1 (5 bases). V was cut by 1 base and J by 5 bases, with 17 bases left in between. From germline, CDR1 is LGHNA and CDR2 YSLEER. This CDR3 has 16 residues.

This clonotype was detected only a few times. V is TRBV4-1 and J is TRBJ2-3, with D hard to call. The V and J ends lost 1 base and 2 bases respectively, with 7 bases between them. The CDR3 has 14 amino acids. From germline, CDR1 is MGHRA and CDR2 YSYEKL. The CDR3 sequence: CASSQVAHTDTQYF. For the CDR3, the DNA is TGCGCCAGCAGCCAAGTGGCCCACACAGATACGCAGTATTTT.

The CDR3 coding sequence is TGCGCCAGCAGCCAAGAACAGGCCTTGGGCTCCTACGAGCAGTACTTC. It encodes CASSQEQALGSYEQYF. The chain joins TRBV4-1 to TRBJ2-7; the D gene is possibly TRBD1 (5 bases). Looked up from germline, CDR1 is MGHRA and CDR2 is YSYEKL. The CDR3 is 16 amino acids. The V end was cut by 0 bases, the J end by 0 bases, with 12 bases between.

The chain recombines TRBV5-8 with TRBJ2-5; D is ambiguous. There are 13 residues in the CDR3. The germline V gene encodes CDR1 SGHTS and CDR2 YDEGEE. V lost 0 bases to trimming and J lost 1 base, with 4 bases between them. CDR3 sequence (DNA): TGTGCCAGCAGCTTGGTCAGCCAAGAGACCCAGTACTTC. Translating it yields CASSLVSQETQYF.

The chain uses TRBV12-3 or TRBV12-4 and TRBJ2-1; TRBD1 matches 12 bases. CDR3 length equals 16 residues. The V segment lost 5 bases and the J segment 9 bases; nucleotides outside the gene matches: 11. In nucleotides, the CDR3 is TGTGCCAGCAGTCCCCAGGGGACAGGGGGCATTGGTGAGCAGTTCTTC. This encodes CASSPQGTGGIGEQFF.

This clonotype was found a few times. This chain connects TRBV13 to TRBJ2-2; 12 bases are shared with TRBD2. After removal of 6 bases from V and 5 bases from J, the junction contained 4 bases not matched to a gene. The CDR3 covers 15 residues. The germline CDR1 and CDR2 sequences are PRHDT and FYEKMQ (reference sequence). The CDR3 sequence: CASRPGTSGTGELFF. Here the CDR3 DNA reads TGTGCCAGCAGACCCGGGACTAGCGGGACCGGGGAGCTGTTTTTT.

This clonotype has just a few counts. This chain uses TRBV6-5 with TRBJ2-2; perhaps TRBD2 as D (6 bases). Per germline, CDR1 MNHEY and CDR2 SVGAGI. Deletions cut 5 bases from V and 11 bases from J, with 18 bases between. CDR3 size: 14 residues. CDR3 in amino acids: CASSMGNMGGELFF. In nucleotides, the CDR3 is TGTGCCAGCAGTATGGGTAATATGGGAGGAGAGCTGTTTTTT.

The chain is built from TRBV30 and TRBJ2-4; D is uncertain. V was shortened by 3 bases and J by 5 bases, with 14 bases between the two germline ends. The CDR3 has 14 amino acids. CDR1 and CDR2 from the germline V gene are GTSNPN and SVGIG (reference sequence). Here the CDR3 reads CAWRPKDPENIQYF. Written as DNA, the CDR3 is TGTGCCTGGAGGCCGAAGGACCCAGAAAACATTCAGTACTTC.

This clonotype has more than one count but fewer than ten. The V call is TRBV12-3 or TRBV12-4, the J call TRBJ2-2; D is ambiguous. With 5 bases removed from V and 0 bases from J, the gap between germline ends came to 13 bases. The CDR3 sequence is 16 residues long. CDR3 residues: CASSAPGRANTGELFF. CDR3 bases: TGTGCCAGCAGTGCCCCGGGCCGTGCGAACACCGGGGAGCTGTTTTTT.

V is TRBV5-1 and J is TRBJ2-1; maybe TRBD1 (7 bases). The CDR3 consists of 15 residues. Trimming shortened V by 1 base and J by 10 bases, and 18 bases separated the two germline ends. From germline, CDR1 is SGHRS and CDR2 YFSETQ. The CDR3 nucleotides are TGCGCCAGCAGCTTGAGCGCGGGACCACAGGGGGAGCAGTTCTTC. This translates into CASSLSAGPQGEQFF.

This clonotype was seen a handful of times. This chain links TRBV20-1 with TRBJ2-5; tentatively, D is TRBD2 (6 bases). CDR1 is DFQATT, CDR2 SNEGSKA, per germline (reference sequence). V was shortened by 3 bases and J by 2 bases, with 22 bases between the two germline ends. CDR3 size: 17 residues. Here the CDR3 reads CSARAGYALDIQETQYF. The CDR3 bases are TGCAGTGCTAGGGCGGGGTATGCGCTAGATATTCAAGAGACCCAGTACTTC.

This clonotype was counted a few times. The chain couples TRBV27 to TRBJ2-2; no clear D. V was clipped by 3 bases and J by 1 base, with 6 bases between them. The CDR3 sequence is 14 residues long. In germline, CDR1 is MNHEY, CDR2 SMNVEV (reference sequence). The CDR3 nucleotides are TGTGCCAGCAGTTTCTTGGGGAACACCGGGGAGCTGTTTTTT. Encoded protein: CASSFLGNTGELFF.

This chain links TRBV7-6 with TRBJ2-7, with 7 bases matching TRBD2. The CDR3 spans 15 residues. V trimming: 6 bases; J trimming: 1 base; junction bases outside the gene matches: 9. Germline loops: CDR1 SGHVS, CDR2 FNYEAQ. The CDR3: CASSTDSGPSYEQYF. CDR3 nucleotides: TGTGCCAGCAGTACTGATAGCGGGCCATCCTACGAGCAGTACTTC. The full variable domain, in which reference TRBV7-6 and TRBJ2-7 provide the parts outside the CDR3, is GAGVSQSPRYKVTKRGQDVALRCDPISGHVSLYWYRQALGQGPEFLTYFNYEAQQDKSGLPNDRFSAERPEGSISTLTIQRTEQRDSAMYRCASSTDSGPSYEQYFGPGTRLTVT.

This clonotype was counted a few times. Compared with germline, one end of the junction differs, possibly owing to a read error. The J gene is TRBJ1-1, the V gene TRBV29-1; D might be TRBD1 (6 bases). The germline V gene has CDR1 SQVTM and CDR2 ANQGSEA. CDR3 length: 13 residues. The CDR3 nucleotides are TGCAGCGCTCCGGACGGTGGGGGCACTGAACCTTTCTTT. It is translated as CSAPDGGGTEPFF.

J is TRBJ1-2 and V is TRBV29-1; maybe TRBD1 (5 bases). In germline, CDR1 is SQVTM, CDR2 ANQGSEA. Trimming cost V 3 bases and J 4 bases, with 15 bases left between them. CDR3 length: 14 amino acids. CDR3 sequence reads: CSVEVGLAGYGYTF. The CDR3 DNA reads TGCAGCGTTGAGGTGGGACTCGCCGGCTATGGCTACACCTTC.